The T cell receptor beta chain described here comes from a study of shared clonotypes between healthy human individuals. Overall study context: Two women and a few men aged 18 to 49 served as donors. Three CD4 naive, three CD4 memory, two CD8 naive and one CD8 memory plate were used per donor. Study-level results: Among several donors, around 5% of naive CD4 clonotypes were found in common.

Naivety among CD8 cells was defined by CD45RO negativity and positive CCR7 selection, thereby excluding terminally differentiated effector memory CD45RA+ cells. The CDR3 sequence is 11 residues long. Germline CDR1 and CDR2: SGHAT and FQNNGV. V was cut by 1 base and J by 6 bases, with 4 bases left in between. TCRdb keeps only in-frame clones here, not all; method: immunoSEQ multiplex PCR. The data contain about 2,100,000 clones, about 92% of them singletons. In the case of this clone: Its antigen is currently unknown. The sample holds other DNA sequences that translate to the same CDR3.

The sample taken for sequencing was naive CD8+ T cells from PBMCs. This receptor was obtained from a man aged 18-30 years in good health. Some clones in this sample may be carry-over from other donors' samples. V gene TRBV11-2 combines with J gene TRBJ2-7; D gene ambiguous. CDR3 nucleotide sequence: TGTGCCAGCAGCTTAGGTCCCGAGCAGTACTTC. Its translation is CASSLGPEQYF. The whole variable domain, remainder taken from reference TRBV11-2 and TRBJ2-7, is EAGVAQSPRYKIIEKRQSVAFWCNPISGHATLYWYQQILGQGPKLLIQFQNNGVVDDSQLPKDRFSAERLKGVDSTLKIQPAKLEDSAVYLCASSLGPEQYFGPGTRLTVT.